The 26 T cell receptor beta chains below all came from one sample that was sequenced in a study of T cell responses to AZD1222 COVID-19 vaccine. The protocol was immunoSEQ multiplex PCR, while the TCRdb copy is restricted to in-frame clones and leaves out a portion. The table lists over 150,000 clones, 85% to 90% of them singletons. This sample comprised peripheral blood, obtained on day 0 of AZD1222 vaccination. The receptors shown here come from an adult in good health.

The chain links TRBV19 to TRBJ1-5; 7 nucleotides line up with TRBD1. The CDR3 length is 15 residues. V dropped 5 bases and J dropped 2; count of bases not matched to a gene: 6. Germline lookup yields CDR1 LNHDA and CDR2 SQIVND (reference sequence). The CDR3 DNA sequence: TGTGCCAGTAGTGCAGACAGGGTGGGCAATCAGCCCCAGCATTTT. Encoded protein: CASSADRVGNQPQHF. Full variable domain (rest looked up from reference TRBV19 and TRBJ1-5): DGGITQSPKYLFRKEGQNVTLSCEQNLNHDAMYWYRQDPGQGLRLIYYSQIVNDFQKGDIAEGYSVSREKKESFPLTVTSAQKNPTAFYLCASSADRVGNQPQHFGDGTRLSIL.

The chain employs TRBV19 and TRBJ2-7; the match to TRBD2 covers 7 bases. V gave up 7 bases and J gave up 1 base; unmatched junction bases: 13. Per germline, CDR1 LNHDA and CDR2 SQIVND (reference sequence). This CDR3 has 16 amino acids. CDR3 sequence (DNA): TGTGCCAGTACCTATGGGCGCGGGGGTGAATCCTACGAGCAGTACTTC. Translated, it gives CASTYGRGGESYEQYF.

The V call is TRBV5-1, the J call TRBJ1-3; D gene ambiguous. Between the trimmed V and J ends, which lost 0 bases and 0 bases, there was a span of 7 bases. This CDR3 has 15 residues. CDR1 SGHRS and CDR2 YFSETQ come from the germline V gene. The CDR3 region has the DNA TGCGCCAGCAGCTTGGGACACCTCTCTGGAAACACCATATATTTT. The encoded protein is CASSLGHLSGNTIYF.

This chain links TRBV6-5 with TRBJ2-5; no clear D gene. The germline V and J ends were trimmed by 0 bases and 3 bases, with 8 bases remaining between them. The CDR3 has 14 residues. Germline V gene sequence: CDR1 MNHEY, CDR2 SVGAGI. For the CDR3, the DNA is TGTGCCAGCAGTTACTCTTTAACAGAAGAGACCCAGTACTTC. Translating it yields CASSYSLTEETQYF.

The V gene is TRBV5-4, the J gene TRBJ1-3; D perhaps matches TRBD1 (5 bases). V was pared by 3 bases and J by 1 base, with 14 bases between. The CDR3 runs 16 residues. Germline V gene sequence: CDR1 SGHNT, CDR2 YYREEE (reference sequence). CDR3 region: CASSSGLGESGNTIYF. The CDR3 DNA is TGTGCCAGCAGCTCGGGGTTGGGGGAGTCTGGAAACACCATATATTTT.

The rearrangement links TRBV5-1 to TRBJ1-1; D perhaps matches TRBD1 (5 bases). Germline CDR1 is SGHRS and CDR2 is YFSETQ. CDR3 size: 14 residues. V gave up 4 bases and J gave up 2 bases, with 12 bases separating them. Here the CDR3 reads CASSNRDRNTEAFF. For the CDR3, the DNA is TGCGCCAGCAGCAACCGGGACCGAAACACTGAAGCTTTCTTT.

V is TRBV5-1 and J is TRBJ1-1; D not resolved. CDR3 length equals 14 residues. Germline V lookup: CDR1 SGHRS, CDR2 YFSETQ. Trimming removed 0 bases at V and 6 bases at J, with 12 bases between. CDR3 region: CASSLASPGAEAFF. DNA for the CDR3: TGCGCCAGCAGCTTGGCGTCCCCGGGAGCTGAAGCTTTCTTT.

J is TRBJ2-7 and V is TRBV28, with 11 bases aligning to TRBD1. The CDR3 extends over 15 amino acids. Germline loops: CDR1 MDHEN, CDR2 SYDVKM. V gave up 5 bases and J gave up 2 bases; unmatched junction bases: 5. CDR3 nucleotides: TGTGCCAGCAGTACTCCGGGACAGGGGGCCTACGAGCAGTACTTC. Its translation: CASSTPGQGAYEQYF. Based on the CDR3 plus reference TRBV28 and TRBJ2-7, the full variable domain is DVKVTQSSRYLVKRTGEKVFLECVQDMDHENMFWYRQDPGLGLRLIYFSYDVKMKEKGDIPEGYSVSREKKERFSLILESASTNQTSMYLCASSTPGQGAYEQYFGPGTRLTVT.

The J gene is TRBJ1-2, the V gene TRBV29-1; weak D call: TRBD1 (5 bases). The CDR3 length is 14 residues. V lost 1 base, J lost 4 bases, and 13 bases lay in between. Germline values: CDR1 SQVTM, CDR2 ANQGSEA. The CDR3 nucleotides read TGCAGCGTTGAAGGCCGGGCCGGGGGCTATGGCTACACCTTC. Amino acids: CSVEGRAGGYGYTF.

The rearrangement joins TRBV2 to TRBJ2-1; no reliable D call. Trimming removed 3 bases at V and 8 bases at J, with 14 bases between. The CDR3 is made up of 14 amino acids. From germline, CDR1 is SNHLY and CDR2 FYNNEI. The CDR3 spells CASSDPGTRDEQFF. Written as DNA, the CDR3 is TGTGCCAGCAGTGACCCGGGCACACGCGATGAGCAGTTCTTC.

The CDR3 region is CASSVGLGTVVATNEKLFF. The CDR3 DNA reads TGTGCCAGCAGCGTGGGCCTGGGGACGGTCGTCGCAACTAATGAAAAACTGTTTTTT. The chain combines TRBV9 with TRBJ1-4; D is possibly TRBD1 (5 bases). This CDR3 is 19 amino acids long. Trimming removed 2 bases from V and 0 bases from J, with 20 bases in between. Germline loops: CDR1 SGDLS, CDR2 YYNGEE. Filled out from reference TRBV9 and TRBJ1-4, the complete variable domain reads DSGVTQTPKHLITATGQRVTLRCSPRSGDLSVYWYQQSLDQGLQFLIQYYNGEERAKGNILERFSAQQFPDLHSELNLSSLELGDSALYFCASSVGLGTVVATNEKLFFGSGTQLSVL.

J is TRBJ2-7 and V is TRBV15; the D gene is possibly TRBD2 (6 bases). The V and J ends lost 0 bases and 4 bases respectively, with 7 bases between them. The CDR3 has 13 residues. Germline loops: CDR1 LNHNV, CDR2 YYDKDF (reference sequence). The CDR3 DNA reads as TGTGCCACCAGCAGAGATGGGGGGTACGAGCAGTACTTC. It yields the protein CATSRDGGYEQYF.

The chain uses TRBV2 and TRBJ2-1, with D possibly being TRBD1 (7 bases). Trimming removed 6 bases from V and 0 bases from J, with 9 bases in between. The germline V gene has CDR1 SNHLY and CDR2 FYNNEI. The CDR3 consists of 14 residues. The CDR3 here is CASRRDSSYNEQFF. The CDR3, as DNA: TGTGCCAGCAGGCGGGACAGCTCCTACAATGAGCAGTTCTTC. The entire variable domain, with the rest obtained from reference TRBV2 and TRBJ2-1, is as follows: EPEVTQTPSHQVTQMGQEVILRCVPISNHLYFYWYRQILGQKVEFLVSFYNNEISEKSEIFDDQFSVERPDGSNFTLKIRSTKLEDSAMYFCASRRDSSYNEQFFGPGTRLTVL.

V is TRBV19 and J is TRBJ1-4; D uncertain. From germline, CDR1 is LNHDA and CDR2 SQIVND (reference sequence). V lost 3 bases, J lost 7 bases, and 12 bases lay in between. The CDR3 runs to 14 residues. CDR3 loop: CASSIALVREKLFF. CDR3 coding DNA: TGTGCCAGTAGTATTGCCCTGGTCCGTGAAAAACTGTTTTTT.

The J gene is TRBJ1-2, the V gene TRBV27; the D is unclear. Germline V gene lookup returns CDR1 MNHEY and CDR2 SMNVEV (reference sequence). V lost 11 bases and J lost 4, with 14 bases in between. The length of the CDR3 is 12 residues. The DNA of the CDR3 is TGTGCCTCTCGGAACGTACTCTATGGCTACACCTTC. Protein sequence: CASRNVLYGYTF.

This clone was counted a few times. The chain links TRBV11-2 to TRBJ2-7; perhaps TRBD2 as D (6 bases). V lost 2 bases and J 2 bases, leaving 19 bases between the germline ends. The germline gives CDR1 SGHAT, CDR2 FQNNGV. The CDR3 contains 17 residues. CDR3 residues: CASSLSPRGPHPYEQYF. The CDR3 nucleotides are TGTGCCAGCAGCTTAAGTCCGCGGGGCCCACATCCCTACGAGCAGTACTTC.

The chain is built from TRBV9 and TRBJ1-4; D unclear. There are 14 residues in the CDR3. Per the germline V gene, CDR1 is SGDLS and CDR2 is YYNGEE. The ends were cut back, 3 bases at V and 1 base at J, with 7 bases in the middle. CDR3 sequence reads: CASSAGVTNEKLFF. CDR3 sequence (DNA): TGTGCCAGCAGCGCCGGGGTAACTAATGAAAAACTGTTTTTT.

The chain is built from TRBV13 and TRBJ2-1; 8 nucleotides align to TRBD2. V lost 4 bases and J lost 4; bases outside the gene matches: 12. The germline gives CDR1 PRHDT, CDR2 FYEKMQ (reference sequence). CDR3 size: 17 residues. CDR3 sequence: CASSWGIRGGTYNEQFF. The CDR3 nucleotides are TGTGCCAGCAGCTGGGGGATTCGCGGGGGGACTTACAATGAGCAGTTCTTC.

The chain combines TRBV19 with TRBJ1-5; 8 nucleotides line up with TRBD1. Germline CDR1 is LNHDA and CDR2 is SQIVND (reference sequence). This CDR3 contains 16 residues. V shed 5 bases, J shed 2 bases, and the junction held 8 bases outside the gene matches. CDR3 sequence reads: CASSPPDRAGNQPQHF. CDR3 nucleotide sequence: TGTGCCAGTAGTCCACCGGACAGGGCTGGCAATCAGCCCCAGCATTTT. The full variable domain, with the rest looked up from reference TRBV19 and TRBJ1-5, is DGGITQSPKYLFRKEGQNVTLSCEQNLNHDAMYWYRQDPGQGLRLIYYSQIVNDFQKGDIAEGYSVSREKKESFPLTVTSAQKNPTAFYLCASSPPDRAGNQPQHFGDGTRLSIL.

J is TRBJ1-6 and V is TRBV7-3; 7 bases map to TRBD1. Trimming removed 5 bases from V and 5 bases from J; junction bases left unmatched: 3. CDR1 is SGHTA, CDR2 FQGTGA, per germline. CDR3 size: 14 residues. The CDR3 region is CASSRDSNNSPLHF. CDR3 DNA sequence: TGTGCCAGCAGCCGGGACAGCAATAATTCACCCCTCCACTTT.

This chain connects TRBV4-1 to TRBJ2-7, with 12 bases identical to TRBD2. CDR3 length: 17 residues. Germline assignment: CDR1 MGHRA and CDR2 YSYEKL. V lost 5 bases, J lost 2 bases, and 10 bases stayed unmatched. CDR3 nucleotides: TGCGCCAGCAGCTATCGGACTAGCGGGGACCCAACCTACGAGCAGTACTTC. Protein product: CASSYRTSGDPTYEQYF.

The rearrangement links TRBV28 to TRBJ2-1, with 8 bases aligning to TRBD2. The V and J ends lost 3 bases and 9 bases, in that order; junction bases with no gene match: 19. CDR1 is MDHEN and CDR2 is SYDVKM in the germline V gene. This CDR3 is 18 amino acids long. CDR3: CASSFQNGGAPSEFEQFF. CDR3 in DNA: TGTGCCAGCAGTTTCCAGAACGGGGGGGCTCCCTCTGAGTTTGAGCAGTTCTTC. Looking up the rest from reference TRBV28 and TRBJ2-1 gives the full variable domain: DVKVTQSSRYLVKRTGEKVFLECVQDMDHENMFWYRQDPGLGLRLIYFSYDVKMKEKGDIPEGYSVSREKKERFSLILESASTNQTSMYLCASSFQNGGAPSEFEQFFGPGTRLTVL.

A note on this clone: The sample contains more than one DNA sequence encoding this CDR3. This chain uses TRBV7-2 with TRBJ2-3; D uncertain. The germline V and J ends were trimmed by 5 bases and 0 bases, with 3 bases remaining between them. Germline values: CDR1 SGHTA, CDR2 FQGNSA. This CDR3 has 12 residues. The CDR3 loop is CASSLSTDTQYF. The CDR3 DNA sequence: TGTGCCAGCAGCCTGAGCACAGATACGCAGTATTTT.

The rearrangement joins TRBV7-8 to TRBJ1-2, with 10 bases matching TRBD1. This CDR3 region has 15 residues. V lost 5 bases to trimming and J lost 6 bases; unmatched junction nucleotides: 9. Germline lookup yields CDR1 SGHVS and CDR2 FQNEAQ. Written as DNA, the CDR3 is TGTGCCAGCAGCGAAAGACAGGGGGCTTTGGATGGCTACACCTTC. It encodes CASSERQGALDGYTF.

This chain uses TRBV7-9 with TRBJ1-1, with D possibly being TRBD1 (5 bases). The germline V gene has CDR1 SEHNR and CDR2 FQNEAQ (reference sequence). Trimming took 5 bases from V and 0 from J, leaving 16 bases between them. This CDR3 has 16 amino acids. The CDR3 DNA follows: TGTGCCAGCAGCACCGGACACACCGGGTTGAACACTGAAGCTTTCTTT. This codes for CASSTGHTGLNTEAFF.

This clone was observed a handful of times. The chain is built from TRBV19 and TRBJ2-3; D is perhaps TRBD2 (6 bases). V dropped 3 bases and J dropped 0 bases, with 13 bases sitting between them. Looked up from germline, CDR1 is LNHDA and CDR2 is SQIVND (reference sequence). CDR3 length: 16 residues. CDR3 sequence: CASSIYHGTSTDTQYF. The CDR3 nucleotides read TGTGCCAGTAGTATCTACCACGGGACTAGCACAGATACGCAGTATTTT. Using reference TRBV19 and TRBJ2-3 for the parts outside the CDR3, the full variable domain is DGGITQSPKYLFRKEGQNVTLSCEQNLNHDAMYWYRQDPGQGLRLIYYSQIVNDFQKGDIAEGYSVSREKKESFPLTVTSAQKNPTAFYLCASSIYHGTSTDTQYFGPGTRLTVL.